These 29 T cell receptor beta chains were all obtained from the same sample, sequenced in a study of CD8 T cells in Susac syndrome. Reverse transcription of about 0.5 to 1 ug RNA was carried out with random hexamers. Using its own MiXCR run on the immunoSEQ multiplex PCR reads, TCRdb lists one record per CDR3 protein. The table has some 75,000 distinct CDR3 sequences, around 93% seen once. The sample taken for sequencing was CD8+ T cells from PBMCs. These receptors were taken from a human donor with Susac syndrome.

The table lists this clonotype with a count of one. V gene TRBV20-1 combines with J gene TRBJ2-7; TRBD2 matches at 8 bases. Trimming removed 3 bases from V and 7 bases from J; junction bases left unmatched: 8. CDR1 DFQATT and CDR2 SNEGSKA come from the germline V gene (reference sequence). CDR3 length: 13 residues. In DNA form, the CDR3 reads TGCAGTGCTAGTTTAGCGGGAACCCCTGAGCAGTACTTC. Translation gives CSASLAGTPEQYF.

This chain uses TRBV6-5 with TRBJ2-7; 7 bases agree with TRBD2. After removal of 0 bases from V and 2 bases from J, the junction contained 4 bases not matched to a gene. Germline V gene lookup returns CDR1 MNHEY and CDR2 SVGAGI. CDR3 length: 15 residues. CDR3 in amino acids: CASSYSRLAPYEQYF. CDR3 DNA sequence: TGTGCCAGCAGTTACTCCCGACTAGCCCCCTACGAGCAGTACTTC.

This clonotype was found once. The CDR3 DNA follows: TGTGCCAGCAGCCTGTTATCTGGGACGGTCGTCGGGACCCAGTACTTC. Its translation is CASSLLSGTVVGTQYF. The chain links TRBV5-6 to TRBJ2-5; either TRBD1 or TRBD2 may supply D (5 bases each). V was pared by 4 bases and J by 7 bases, with 23 bases between. CDR3 size: 16 residues. Looked up from germline, CDR1 is SGHDT and CDR2 is YYEEEE.

The genes are TRBV5-8 and TRBJ2-7, with D maybe TRBD2 (6 bases). The CDR3 sequence is 14 residues long. Per germline, CDR1 SGHTS and CDR2 YDEGEE. V lost 0 bases and J lost 2, with 9 bases in between. The CDR3 loop reads CASSLAGTPYEQYF. The CDR3 nucleotides read TGTGCCAGCAGCTTGGCCGGGACTCCCTACGAGCAGTACTTC.

This chain links TRBV2 with TRBJ2-1; a weak D match, TRBD1 (5 bases). From germline, CDR1 is SNHLY and CDR2 FYNNEI. The CDR3 sequence is 15 residues long. The V and J ends lost 6 bases and 2 bases respectively, with 14 bases between them. The chain's CDR3 is CASRRQLGAYNEQFF. The CDR3 DNA is TGTGCCAGCAGGAGACAGTTAGGGGCCTACAATGAGCAGTTCTTC. The variable domain in full, with the rest retrieved from reference TRBV2 and TRBJ2-1, is EPEVTQTPSHQVTQMGQEVILRCVPISNHLYFYWYRQILGQKVEFLVSFYNNEISEKSEIFDDQFSVERPDGSNFTLKIRSTKLEDSAMYFCASRRQLGAYNEQFFGPGTRLTVL.

This clonotype was recorded only once. This chain connects TRBV28 to TRBJ2-1, with 9 bases matching TRBD2. The germline V gene has CDR1 MDHEN and CDR2 SYDVKM. Germline trimming cut 1 base from V and 10 bases from J; bases unmatched to any gene: 5. The length of the CDR3 is 14 residues. The CDR3 DNA sequence: TGTGCCAGCAGTTTATCAGCGGGAGGCCTAGAGCAGTTCTTC. This codes for CASSLSAGGLEQFF. Looking up the rest from reference TRBV28 and TRBJ2-1 gives the full variable domain: DVKVTQSSRYLVKRTGEKVFLECVQDMDHENMFWYRQDPGLGLRLIYFSYDVKMKEKGDIPEGYSVSREKKERFSLILESASTNQTSMYLCASSLSAGGLEQFFGPGTRLTVL.

The V call is TRBV6-4, the J call TRBJ2-2, with D hard to call. The CDR3 contains 14 residues. The germline CDR1 and CDR2 sequences are MRHNA and SNTAGT. V lost 2 bases, J lost 2 bases, and 6 bases lay in between. The CDR3 DNA is TGTGCCAGCAGTGACAGGGTTAACACCGGGGAGCTGTTTTTT. It is translated as CASSDRVNTGELFF.

CDR3 in amino acids: CATCTSGSCHEQFF. The CDR3 bases are TGTGCCACCTGTACTAGCGGGAGTTGTCATGAGCAGTTCTTC. The genes are TRBV15 and TRBJ2-1; TRBD2 aligns across 11 bases. This CDR3 region has 14 residues. Germline V gene lookup returns CDR1 LNHNV and CDR2 YYDKDF (reference sequence). With 8 bases clipped from V and 8 bases from J, the junction kept 8 bases outside the gene matches.

The chain combines TRBV4-2 with TRBJ1-1; no clear D. V was clipped by 1 base and J by 1 base, with 7 bases between them. This CDR3 region has 14 residues. CDR1 LGHNA and CDR2 YNFKEQ come from the germline V gene. The CDR3 bases are TGTGCCAGCAGCCAAGGAGTCCGGAACACTGAAGCTTTCTTT. This sequence encodes CASSQGVRNTEAFF.

V gene TRBV5-1 combines with J gene TRBJ2-1, with 8 bases that match TRBD2. The junction had 7 bases not matched to a gene; V was cut back by 2 bases and J by 0 bases. This CDR3 is 17 amino acids long. The germline V gene has CDR1 SGHRS and CDR2 YFSETQ. CDR3 bases: TGCGCCAGCAGCTTCTTCCTAAGCGGGAGCTCCTACAATGAGCAGTTCTTC. It codes for CASSFFLSGSSYNEQFF. The full variable domain, with the rest looked up from reference TRBV5-1 and TRBJ2-1, is KAGVTQTPRYLIKTRGQQVTLSCSPISGHRSVSWYQQTPGQGLQFLFEYFSETQRNKGNFPGRFSGRQFSNSRSEMNVSTLELGDSALYLCASSFFLSGSSYNEQFFGPGTRLTVL.

V gene TRBV18 combines with J gene TRBJ2-1, with a weak D call TRBD2 (5 bases). CDR3 length: 15 amino acids. Per germline, CDR1 KGHSH and CDR2 LQKENI. V lost 3 bases and J lost 4, with 13 bases in between. CDR3 sequence: CASSPGITLYNEQFF. The CDR3 region has the DNA TGTGCCAGCTCACCCGGGATCACACTTTACAATGAGCAGTTCTTC. The variable domain in full, completed from reference TRBV18 and TRBJ2-1, reads NAGVMQNPRHLVRRRGQEARLRCSPMKGHSHVYWYRQLPEEGLKFMVYLQKENIIDESGMPKERFSAEFPKEGPSILRIQQVVRGDSAAYFCASSPGITLYNEQFFGPGTRLTVL.

The chain joins TRBV20-1 to TRBJ2-5; D tentatively reads TRBD1 or TRBD2 (5 bases each). The CDR3 extends over 12 amino acids. Trimming pared 7 bases from V and 5 bases from J, leaving 14 bases between. CDR1 and CDR2 from the germline V gene are DFQATT and SNEGSKA (reference sequence). The chain's CDR3 is CSVGQGRETQYF. CDR3 in DNA: TGCAGTGTCGGCCAGGGACGCGAGACCCAGTACTTC.

The V gene is TRBV18, the J gene TRBJ2-7; D is possibly TRBD1 (5 bases). This CDR3 comprises 14 residues. Trimming removed 2 bases at V and 7 bases at J, with 15 bases between. CDR1 and CDR2 from the germline V gene are KGHSH and LQKENI. CDR3: CASSPLGRETEQYF. DNA of the CDR3: TGTGCCAGCTCACCATTGGGCAGGGAAACGGAGCAGTACTTC.

The chain combines TRBV20-1 with TRBJ2-7; a possible D gene is TRBD1 (5 bases). The CDR3 is 14 amino acids. Trimming left V 0 bases short and J 2 bases short, with 11 bases between. The germline CDR1 and CDR2 sequences are DFQATT and SNEGSKA (reference sequence). The CDR3 reads CSARDQQGTYEQYF. The CDR3 DNA reads as TGCAGTGCTAGAGATCAGCAGGGTACCTACGAGCAGTACTTC.

This clonotype was detected once. The chain uses TRBV4-3 and TRBJ2-6; D call uncertain. The germline gives CDR1 LGHNA, CDR2 YSLEER. This CDR3 comprises 18 residues. V lost 0 bases to trimming and J lost 0 bases, with 12 bases between them. The CDR3 coding sequence is TGCGCCAGCAGCCAAGATCTTTTCTCCTTCTCTGGGGCCAACGTCCTGACTTTC. Its translation is CASSQDLFSFSGANVLTF.

The CDR3 nucleotides read TGTGCCAGCACCCAAGGGGCTAGCGGGGTTAATGAGCAGTTCTTC. Translated: CASTQGASGVNEQFF. The chain recombines TRBV6-2 or TRBV6-3 with TRBJ2-1; 9 bases are shared with TRBD2. Germline loops: CDR1 MNHEY, CDR2 SVGEGT. V gave up 7 bases and J gave up 7 bases; unmatched junction bases: 11. The CDR3 extends over 15 amino acids.

The chain carries TRBV10-3 and TRBJ2-7, with 9 bases fitting TRBD1. The V gene end was trimmed by 0 bases and the J gene end by 6 bases; junction bases not matched to a gene: 3. The CDR3 covers 14 residues. Germline lookup yields CDR1 ENHRY and CDR2 SYGVKD. The CDR3 nucleotides read TGTGCCATCAGTGAGTCGACAGGGGGTACCGAGCAGTACTTC. As protein: CAISESTGGTEQYF.

The chain links TRBV6-5 to TRBJ2-1, with D hard to call. The ends were cut back, 0 bases at V and 0 bases at J, with 12 bases in the middle. The CDR3 runs 17 residues. Looked up from germline, CDR1 is MNHEY and CDR2 is SVGAGI. CDR3 in DNA: TGTGCCAGCAGTTACTCGTCCCTTGGTGCCTCCTACAATGAGCAGTTCTTC. This sequence encodes CASSYSSLGASYNEQFF.

The chain recombines TRBV7-9 with TRBJ2-1; D ambiguous. CDR3 length equals 13 residues. V was clipped by 1 base and J by 6 bases, with 7 bases between them. Per germline, CDR1 SEHNR and CDR2 FQNEAQ (reference sequence). In DNA, the CDR3 is TGTGCCAGCAGCTTAGACAGTACCAATGAGCAGTTCTTC. Its protein product is CASSLDSTNEQFF.

The chain couples TRBV10-3 to TRBJ2-2; D is uncertain. V was trimmed by 10 bases and J by 2 bases, leaving 11 bases between them. The CDR3 is 13 amino acids. In germline, CDR1 is ENHRY, CDR2 SYGVKD. The CDR3 DNA is TGTGCCACCGGCTGGGAAAACACCGGGGAGCTGTTTTTT. The encoded protein is CATGWENTGELFF.

The CDR3: CASSLVALAGGLGNEQFF. The CDR3 region has the DNA TGTGCCAGCAGCTTGGTGGCGTTAGCGGGAGGGCTCGGCAATGAGCAGTTCTTC. V and J are TRBV5-5 and TRBJ2-1; 11 bases map to TRBD2. Trimming at V came to 0 bases and at J to 6 bases, leaving 11 bases not matched to a gene. The CDR3 has 18 amino acids. The germline V gene encodes CDR1 SGHKS and CDR2 YYEKEE (reference sequence).

The rearrangement joins TRBV5-6 to TRBJ2-5, with D possibly being TRBD1 (5 bases). Trimming removed 0 bases from V and 5 bases from J, with 17 bases in between. Germline CDR1 reads SGHDT; CDR2 reads YYEEEE. The CDR3 has 16 residues. The CDR3: CASSLVGQPKGETQYF. The CDR3 nucleotides are TGTGCCAGCAGCTTGGTGGGTCAGCCGAAGGGGGAGACCCAGTACTTC.

The rearrangement links TRBV20-1 to TRBJ2-2, with 12 bases matching TRBD2. Per the germline V gene, CDR1 is DFQATT and CDR2 is SNEGSKA (reference sequence). Germline trimming cut 1 base from V and 6 bases from J; bases unmatched to any gene: 3. This CDR3 has 15 amino acids. The CDR3, as DNA: TGCAGTGCTAGAGGTCTAGCGGGAGGGGCCGGGGAGCTGTTTTTT. Translation: CSARGLAGGAGELFF.

The genes are TRBV4-2 and TRBJ1-1; D not resolved. Germline V gives CDR1 LGHNA, CDR2 YNFKEQ. The CDR3 contains 14 residues. V lost 4 bases and J 0 bases, leaving 9 bases between the germline ends. The CDR3 spells CASSPAGVNTEAFF. CDR3 sequence (DNA): TGTGCCAGCAGCCCGGCTGGGGTGAACACTGAAGCTTTCTTT.

The rearrangement joins TRBV2 to TRBJ2-3, with a possible D match to TRBD1 (6 bases). V lost 5 bases and J 4 bases, leaving 13 bases between the germline ends. This CDR3 is 14 amino acids long. CDR1 and CDR2 from the germline V gene are SNHLY and FYNNEI. The CDR3 nucleotides are TGTGCCAGCAGTACCAGACAGGTGCCAGATACGCAGTATTTT. Its protein product is CASSTRQVPDTQYF.

The CDR3 nucleotides are TGTGCCAGCGGACAGGGGGCTCGAAACCTACGCTCTGGAAACACCATATATTTT. This translates into CASGQGARNLRSGNTIYF. J is TRBJ1-3 and V is TRBV2; 11 positions agree with TRBD1. The CDR3 loop spans 18 amino acids. Trimming at V came to 8 bases and at J to 0 bases, leaving 12 bases not matched to a gene. Germline assignment: CDR1 SNHLY and CDR2 FYNNEI.

The V gene is TRBV5-1, the J gene TRBJ2-3, with 8 bases lining up with TRBD2. CDR1 and CDR2 (germline): SGHRS, YFSETQ. J gave up 4 bases and V 0 bases, and 4 bases lay outside the gene matches. The length of the CDR3 is 15 residues. For the CDR3, the DNA is TGCGCCAGCAGCTTGGGGGGACTAGTAGCAGATACGCAGTATTTT. Protein product: CASSLGGLVADTQYF.

This clonotype was seen just once. One end of the junction fails to match germline, which may point to a read error. The chain has TRBV3-1 and TRBJ1-1, with no clear D. This CDR3 spans 14 amino acids. Germline V gene lookup returns CDR1 LGHDT and CDR2 YNNKEL (reference sequence). As DNA, the CDR3 is TGTGCCAGCAGCCACGACCCTCCACCTAGTAAGCTTTTTTTT. It specifies CASSHDPPPSKLFF.

The DNA for the CDR3 is TGTGCCACCGGGACAGGGAATGTGGAGACCCAGTACTTC. Protein: CATGTGNVETQYF. V is TRBV2 and J is TRBJ2-5; 9 bases agree with TRBD1. The germline CDR1 and CDR2 sequences are SNHLY and FYNNEI. The CDR3 has 13 amino acids. Trimming took 10 bases from V and 5 from J; bases not matched to a gene: 8. Full variable domain (outside the CDR3, taken from reference TRBV2 and TRBJ2-5): EPEVTQTPSHQVTQMGQEVILRCVPISNHLYFYWYRQILGQKVEFLVSFYNNEISEKSEIFDDQFSVERPDGSNFTLKIRSTKLEDSAMYFCATGTGNVETQYFGPGTRLLVL.